This T cell receptor (beta chain) was identified in a study of brain T cells in children with intractable seizures. Sample time point: blood from clinic visit 5 months post-surgery; TSC patient then seizure free. Surgery cases with the highest brain T cell transcript signatures were chosen for sequencing. Sequencing was performed with immunoSEQ multiplex PCR; in TCRdb, only in-frame clones are kept and a portion is missing. The profile shows 300,000 to 400,000 clones, 93% of them singletons. Points on this clone: Its antigen is still unknown.

The V gene's germline CDR1 is WSHSY and CDR2 SAAADI. With 3 bases removed from V and 1 base from J, the gap between germline ends came to 10 bases. The CDR3 is 14 amino acids. Study-level points and caveats: Pre- and post-surgery blood differed in depth, so pre-surgery absences may be undersampling.

The specimen comprised peripheral blood, sampled about 5 months after surgery. The chain uses TRBV10-2 and TRBJ2-7; the D gene is possibly TRBD1 (6 bases). The receptor's source is a boy in the first two years of life with tuberous sclerosis and intractable seizures. CDR3 nucleotides: TGCGCCAGCAGTGACTGGGACATTTCCTACGAGCAGTACTTC. Its translation: CASSDWDISYEQYF.